The T cell receptor (beta chain) described here comes from a study of cytomegalovirus exposure and HLA in healthy donors. The records omit this donor's CMV serostatus. 60 Vbeta and 13 Jbeta primers were used in PCR. TCRdb's copy holds only in-frame clones and misses some; the assay was immunoSEQ multiplex PCR. The sample lists 97,000 or so clones, around 57% occurring once. For this clone: Its antigen remains unknown.

Whole-study findings and limits: Cytomegalovirus association was assigned to about 150 TCR beta chains. Researchers had no immune exposure information except CMV serostatus available. Reports state that TCR beta sequences accurately predicted most subjects' HLA-A and HLA-B alleles.

Germline V gene data show CDR1 as MNHEY and CDR2 as SMNVEV (reference sequence). Trimming took off 5 bases at V and 1 base at J, with 18 bases between the two ends. CDR3 length equals 16 residues. The clonotype comes from a human donor in good health. Material for sequencing was PBMCs. The rearrangement uses TRBV27 and TRBJ2-7; D gene unclear. The CDR3 protein is CASSRRHATESYEQYF. CDR3 nucleotides: TGTGCCAGCAGTCGCCGTCACGCAACGGAGTCCTACGAGCAGTACTTC.